The 14 T cell receptor beta chains in this list originate from one sample, sequenced in a study of shared clonotypes between healthy human individuals. Using immunoSEQ multiplex PCR, the repertoire was profiled, and TCRdb retains in-frame clones only, with some absent. The data show approximately 1.5 million clones, around 98% seen once. The sequenced sample consisted of naive CD4+ T cells sorted from blood. The subset is: CD45RA+ positively selected. The receptors derive from a man aged 25-40 years in good health.

The V gene is TRBV15, the J gene TRBJ2-2; 13 bases agree with TRBD2. There are 15 residues in the CDR3. The V gene end was trimmed by 3 bases and the J gene end by 7 bases; junction bases not matched to a gene: 2. Germline V gene data show CDR1 as LNHNV and CDR2 as YYDKDF (reference sequence). CDR3 nucleotides: TGTGCCACCAGCAGGGGACTAGCGGGGCTCGGGGAGCTGTTTTTT. This translates into CATSRGLAGLGELFF. Using reference TRBV15 and TRBJ2-2 for the parts outside the CDR3, the full variable domain is DAMVIQNPRYQVTQFGKPVTLSCSQTLNHNVMYWYQQKSSQAPKLLFHYYDKDFNNEADTPDNFQSRRPNTSFCFLDIRSPGLGDTAMYLCATSRGLAGLGELFFGEGSRLTVL.

V and J are TRBV5-4 and TRBJ2-2, with 8 bases aligning to TRBD2. Per germline, CDR1 SGHNT and CDR2 YYREEE (reference sequence). The CDR3 has 16 amino acids. V shed 9 bases and J 4 bases; nucleotides not matched to a gene: 14. CDR3 protein: CATGNPKREFTGELFF. CDR3 nucleotide sequence: TGTGCCACCGGAAATCCGAAGCGGGAGTTCACCGGGGAGCTGTTTTTT.

This sequence joins TRBV5-1 and TRBJ2-1; no firm D call. Germline V lookup: CDR1 SGHRS, CDR2 YFSETQ. The CDR3 spans 16 residues. V lost 0 bases to trimming and J lost 5 bases, with 15 bases between them. In DNA form, the CDR3 reads TGCGCCAGCAGCTTGGCCTCGGCCGTCGGCCACAATGAGCAGTTCTTC. This encodes CASSLASAVGHNEQFF. The full variable domain, its missing parts supplied by reference TRBV5-1 and TRBJ2-1, is KAGVTQTPRYLIKTRGQQVTLSCSPISGHRSVSWYQQTPGQGLQFLFEYFSETQRNKGNFPGRFSGRQFSNSRSEMNVSTLELGDSALYLCASSLASAVGHNEQFFGPGTRLTVL.

In its sample, this clone was seen once. V gene TRBV10-2 combines with J gene TRBJ2-2, with 8 bases matching TRBD2. V shed 2 bases and J 8 bases; nucleotides not matched to a gene: 7. The germline gives CDR1 WSHSY, CDR2 SAAADI. The CDR3 runs 15 residues. CDR3 DNA: TGCGCCAGCAGTGAGAGAGTGGCGGGAGGTGGGGAGCTGTTTTTT. It encodes CASSERVAGGGELFF.

The chain combines TRBV11-1 with TRBJ2-2, with D possibly matching TRBD2 (5 bases). This CDR3 region has 16 residues. Germline CDR1 and CDR2: SGHAT and FQDESV (reference sequence). The V end lost 5 bases, the J end lost 4 bases, and 17 bases lay between the germline ends. The CDR3 nucleotides read TGTGCCAGCAGCACCCCTTCTGTGGAGGTCACCGGGGAGCTGTTTTTT. It yields the protein CASSTPSVEVTGELFF. Based on the CDR3 plus reference TRBV11-1 and TRBJ2-2, the full variable domain is EAEVAQSPRYKITEKSQAVAFWCDPISGHATLYWYRQILGQGPELLVQFQDESVVDDSQLPKDRFSAERLKGVDSTLKIQPAELGDSAMYLCASSTPSVEVTGELFFGEGSRLTVL.

The chain uses TRBV18 and TRBJ2-7, with 13 positions matching TRBD2. This CDR3 has 15 amino acids. Germline V gives CDR1 KGHSH, CDR2 LQKENI. The junction had 4 bases not matched to a gene; V was cut back by 4 bases and J by 4 bases. CDR3 DNA: TGTGCCAGCTCACGTGCGACTAGCGGGAGGTACGAGCAGTACTTC. Translating it yields CASSRATSGRYEQYF.

The chain links TRBV7-9 to TRBJ1-3, with a weak D call TRBD1 (5 bases). Germline V gives CDR1 SEHNR, CDR2 FQNEAQ (reference sequence). The CDR3 extends over 16 amino acids. Trimming shortened V by 4 bases and J by 0 bases, and 13 bases separated the two germline ends. The CDR3 DNA is TGTGCCAGCAGCTCGACAGCGGAACACTCTGGAAACACCATATATTTT. The encoded protein is CASSSTAEHSGNTIYF.

The chain employs TRBV13 and TRBJ2-5, with 7 bases aligning to TRBD1. Germline CDR1 PRHDT, CDR2 FYEKMQ (reference sequence). With 4 bases clipped from V and 7 bases from J, the junction kept 9 bases outside the gene matches. CDR3 length: 14 amino acids. The CDR3 loop is CASSWTGTEGTQYF. The CDR3 DNA reads as TGTGCCAGCAGCTGGACCGGGACAGAGGGGACCCAGTACTTC. Variable domain in full (rest from reference TRBV13 and TRBJ2-5): AAGVIQSPRHLIKEKRETATLKCYPIPRHDTVYWYQQGPGQDPQFLISFYEKMQSDKGSIPDRFSAQQFSDYHSELNMSSLELGDSALYFCASSWTGTEGTQYFGPGTRLLVL.

J is TRBJ1-3 and V is TRBV5-5; D gene uncertain. The CDR3 sequence is 15 residues long. The germline V and J ends were trimmed by 3 bases and 0 bases, with 10 bases remaining between them. Germline values: CDR1 SGHKS, CDR2 YYEKEE (reference sequence). CDR3 DNA: TGTGCCAGCAGCTCCAACCAGATCTCTGGAAACACCATATATTTT. Translating it yields CASSSNQISGNTIYF.

The chain carries TRBV29-1 and TRBJ2-7, with D possibly TRBD1 on 6 matching bases. Between the trimmed V and J ends, which lost 7 bases and 3 bases, there was a span of 10 bases. This CDR3 region has 11 residues. Germline V gives CDR1 SQVTM, CDR2 ANQGSEA. The CDR3 DNA is TGCAGCGCCGAGGACAGCTACGAGCAGTACTTC. It codes for CSAEDSYEQYF.

The V call is TRBV23-1, the J call TRBJ2-3; the D is unclear. TRBV23-1 is given ORF status, its function remaining uncertain. Trimming pared 2 bases from V and 2 bases from J, leaving 17 bases between. This CDR3 region has 17 residues. For the CDR3, the DNA is TGCGCCAGCAGTCAACCTAAGGTGTACCCCTTCACAGATACGCAGTATTTT. Translating it yields CASSQPKVYPFTDTQYF.

The rearrangement joins TRBV7-9 to TRBJ2-2, with D possibly being TRBD2 (6 bases). The ends were cut back, 6 bases at V and 3 bases at J, with 11 bases in the middle. This CDR3 is built from 14 residues. Germline V lookup: CDR1 SEHNR, CDR2 FQNEAQ (reference sequence). The CDR3 spells CASRRLGDTGELFF. CDR3 bases: TGTGCCAGCAGAAGACTAGGTGACACCGGGGAGCTGTTTTTT.

The rearrangement uses TRBV2 and TRBJ2-7, with 8 nucleotides matching TRBD2. Germline V lookup: CDR1 SNHLY, CDR2 FYNNEI. V trimming: 3 bases; J trimming: 5 bases; junction bases outside the gene matches: 12. The CDR3 is 16 residues long. CDR3 in amino acids: CASSEAHAGGNDEQYF. CDR3 bases: TGTGCCAGCAGTGAGGCCCACGCGGGAGGTAACGACGAGCAGTACTTC. The full variable domain, completed using reference TRBV2 and TRBJ2-7, is EPEVTQTPSHQVTQMGQEVILRCVPISNHLYFYWYRQILGQKVEFLVSFYNNEISEKSEIFDDQFSVERPDGSNFTLKIRSTKLEDSAMYFCASSEAHAGGNDEQYFGPGTRLTVT.

This sequence joins TRBV4-3 and TRBJ2-4, with D tentatively TRBD1 (7 bases). This CDR3 has 15 residues. Trimming left V 0 bases short and J 8 bases short, with 14 bases between. Germline V gene lookup returns CDR1 LGHNA and CDR2 YSLEER. For the CDR3, the DNA is TGCGCCAGCAGCCAAGATATGACAGGGACTGACATTCAGTACTTC. Encoded protein: CASSQDMTGTDIQYF.